This T cell receptor (beta chain) derives from a study of blood T cell repertoires in COVID-19. Study-level information: Whether acute or convalescent, the COVID-19 samples came from the United States, Italy and Spain.

The CDR3 is 14 residues long. Germline V gene sequence: CDR1 LNHDA, CDR2 SQIVND (reference sequence). Trimming removed 1 base at V and 6 bases at J, with 10 bases between. In the original processing: Researchers report that nucleated cell counts were estimated from reference gene primer amplification. TCRdb's copy holds only in-frame clones and misses some; the assay was immunoSEQ multiplex PCR. The DNA was the basis for D and trimming; V, J and clone size are from that table. The sample carries about 130,000 clones, about 72% recorded once. This clone was seen just once. The chain carries TRBV19 and TRBJ1-5, with D perhaps matching TRBD1 (6 bases). The sequence came from a man in his sixties who had recovered from COVID-19. The sample comprised peripheral blood. CDR3 DNA sequence: TGTGCCAGTAGTATAGGGGGGCTCCCTCAGCCCCAGCATTTT. Its translation is CASSIGGLPQPQHF.